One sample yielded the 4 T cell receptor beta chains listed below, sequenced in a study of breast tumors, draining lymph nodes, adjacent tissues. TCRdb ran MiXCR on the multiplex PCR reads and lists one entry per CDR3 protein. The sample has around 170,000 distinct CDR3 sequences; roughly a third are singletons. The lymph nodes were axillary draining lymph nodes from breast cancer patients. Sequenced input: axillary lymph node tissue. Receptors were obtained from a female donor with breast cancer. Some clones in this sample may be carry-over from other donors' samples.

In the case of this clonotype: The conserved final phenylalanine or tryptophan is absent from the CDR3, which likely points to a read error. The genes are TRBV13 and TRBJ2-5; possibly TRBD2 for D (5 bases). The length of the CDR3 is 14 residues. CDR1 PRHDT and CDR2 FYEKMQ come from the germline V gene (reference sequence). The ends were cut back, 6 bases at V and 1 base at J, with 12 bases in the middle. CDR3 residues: CASSFERPQETQYS. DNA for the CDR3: TGTGCCAGCAGTTTCGAGCGGCCCCAAGAGACCCAGTACTCC.

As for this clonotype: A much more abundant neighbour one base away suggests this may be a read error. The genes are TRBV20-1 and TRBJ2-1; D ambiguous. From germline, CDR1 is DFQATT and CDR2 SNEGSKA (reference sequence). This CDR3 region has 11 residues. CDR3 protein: CSAANLNEQSF. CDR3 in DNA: TGCAGTGCTGCTAACTTGAATGAGCAGTCCTTC.

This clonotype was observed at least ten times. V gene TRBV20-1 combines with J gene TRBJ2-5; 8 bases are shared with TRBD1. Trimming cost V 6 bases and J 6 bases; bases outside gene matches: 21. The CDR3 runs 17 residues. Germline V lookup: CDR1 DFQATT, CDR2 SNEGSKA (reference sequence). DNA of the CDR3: TGCAGTGCGGGCCCCGCCTCAGGGGGCCTGAAGATAAAGACCCAGTACTTC. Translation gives CSAGPASGGLKIKTQYF.

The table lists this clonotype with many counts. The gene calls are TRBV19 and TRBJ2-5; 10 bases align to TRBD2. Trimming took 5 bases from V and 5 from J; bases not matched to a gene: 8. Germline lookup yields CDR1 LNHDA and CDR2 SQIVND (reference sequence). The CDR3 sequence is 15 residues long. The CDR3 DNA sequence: TGTGCCAGTAGTTCCGGACTAGCGGTGGGGGAGACCCAGTACTTC. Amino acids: CASSSGLAVGETQYF.